This TCR beta chain was captured by sequencing in a study of T cell changes during pregnancy in multiple sclerosis. V lost 3 bases and J 2 bases, leaving 16 bases between the germline ends. The CDR3 loop spans 17 amino acids. CDR1 is MNHEY, CDR2 SMNVEV, per germline (reference sequence). Using immunoSEQ multiplex PCR, the repertoire was profiled, and TCRdb retains in-frame clones only, with some absent. The sample contains about 40,000 clones, roughly 94% of which appear only once. The chain has TRBV27 and TRBJ2-2; D is uncertain. This sequence was found in a female donor with multiple sclerosis, enrolled in a pregnancy study. Specimen: peripheral blood, collected in the third trimester of pregnancy. The CDR3 region is CASSLEEADPNTGELFF. In nucleotides, the CDR3 is TGTGCCAGCAGTTTGGAAGAGGCAGACCCAAACACCGGGGAGCTGTTTTTT.